These 29 T cell receptor beta chains were all obtained from the same sample, sequenced in a study of blood T cell repertoires in COVID-19. TCRdb's copy holds only in-frame clones and misses some; the assay was immunoSEQ multiplex PCR. The table has approximately 130,000 clones, around nine tenths seen once; the top ten hold about 2%. Material: peripheral blood. All receptors derive from a woman in her forties or fifties with acute or convalescent COVID-19.

The chain employs TRBV6-5 and TRBJ2-3, with unresolved D. This CDR3 is built from 15 residues. Germline CDR1 is MNHEY and CDR2 is SVGAGI. V lost 5 bases and J 0 bases, leaving 12 bases between the germline ends. CDR3 nucleotides: TGTGCCAGCAGTCCTTATAGCCGAAGCACAGATACGCAGTATTTT. Its protein product is CASSPYSRSTDTQYF.

The chain employs TRBV7-2 and TRBJ2-5; 9 bases align to TRBD1. Germline V CDR1 and CDR2: SGHTA, FQGNSA. This CDR3 has 15 residues. J gave up 5 bases and V 5 bases, and 9 bases lay outside the gene matches. The CDR3 bases are TGTGCCAGCAGCACGCAGACAGGGGGTGCTGAGACCCAGTACTTC. It yields the protein CASSTQTGGAETQYF.

The rearrangement uses TRBV5-4 and TRBJ2-3; no reliable D call. The CDR3 is made up of 17 amino acids. Trimming cost V 5 bases and J 6 bases, with 25 bases left between them. CDR1 is SGHNT, CDR2 YYREEE, per germline (reference sequence). The CDR3 DNA reads TGTGCCAGCAGTCTTTACCCTTCGAGAAGCTTATCGGATACGCAGTATTTT. Protein product: CASSLYPSRSLSDTQYF.

The chain carries TRBV19 and TRBJ1-5; D may be TRBD1 (5 bases). The CDR3 consists of 12 residues. Trimming shortened V by 5 bases and J by 4 bases, and 6 bases separated the two germline ends. The germline CDR1 and CDR2 sequences are LNHDA and SQIVND (reference sequence). The CDR3 nucleotides are TGTGCCAGTAGTCCAGGGAATCAGCCCCAGCATTTT. Translating gives CASSPGNQPQHF.

This chain uses TRBV19 with TRBJ2-1, with 7 positions matching TRBD2. CDR3 length equals 15 residues. The V segment lost 3 bases and the J segment 8 bases; nucleotides outside the gene matches: 10. Germline CDR1 and CDR2: LNHDA and SQIVND (reference sequence). DNA of the CDR3: TGTGCCAGTAGTATGAACGGGGGGATATTCGATGAGCAGTTCTTC. It yields the protein CASSMNGGIFDEQFF.

The chain employs TRBV18 and TRBJ2-1, with 13 bases aligning to TRBD2. CDR1 is KGHSH, CDR2 LQKENI, per germline. V was pared by 4 bases and J by 10 bases, with 7 bases of the junction left unmatched. The CDR3 loop spans 15 amino acids. This chain's CDR3 is CASSRGLAGDGEQFF. The CDR3 DNA sequence: TGTGCCAGCTCACGCGGACTAGCGGGAGACGGAGAGCAGTTCTTC.

The rearrangement joins TRBV18 to TRBJ1-4, with 8 bases lining up with TRBD1. This CDR3 comprises 15 residues. V was clipped by 2 bases and J by 4 bases; unmatched bases: 3. CDR1 is KGHSH, CDR2 LQKENI, per germline. Here the CDR3 DNA reads TGTGCCAGCTCACCAGGACAGGGCTTTAATGAAAAACTGTTTTTT. Its protein is CASSPGQGFNEKLFF.

The chain recombines TRBV11-2 with TRBJ1-2; no clear D. The CDR3 covers 14 residues. Germline V gene sequence: CDR1 SGHAT, CDR2 FQNNGV. V was pared by 5 bases and J by 2 bases, with 12 bases between. CDR3 coding DNA: TGTGCCAGCAGCCAAACCCAACTCAACTATGGCTACACCTTC. Protein product: CASSQTQLNYGYTF. Full variable domain (outside the CDR3, taken from reference TRBV11-2 and TRBJ1-2): EAGVAQSPRYKIIEKRQSVAFWCNPISGHATLYWYQQILGQGPKLLIQFQNNGVVDDSQLPKDRFSAERLKGVDSTLKIQPAKLEDSAVYLCASSQTQLNYGYTFGSGTRLTVV.

The chain uses TRBV19 and TRBJ2-2, with D possibly matching TRBD2 (7 bases). V was shortened by 5 bases and J by 6 bases, with 13 bases between the two germline ends. The CDR3 consists of 14 residues. The germline CDR1 and CDR2 sequences are LNHDA and SQIVND (reference sequence). CDR3 loop: CASSPQGGAGELFF. CDR3 nucleotide sequence: TGTGCCAGTAGTCCACAGGGAGGGGCCGGGGAGCTGTTTTTT.

The chain joins TRBV2 to TRBJ2-3, with 7 bases identical to TRBD2. Germline values: CDR1 SNHLY, CDR2 FYNNEI. V trimming: 2 bases; J trimming: 0 bases; junction bases outside the gene matches: 17. The CDR3 runs 20 residues. The CDR3 loop reads CASSEHLFPESGVSTDTQYF. The DNA of the CDR3 is TGTGCCAGCAGTGAACATCTGTTTCCTGAGAGCGGGGTTAGCACAGATACGCAGTATTTT.

V is TRBV5-5 and J is TRBJ1-4, with 7 bases aligning to TRBD1. The J segment lost 6 bases and the V segment lost 2 bases, leaving 7 bases of the junction unmatched. The length of the CDR3 is 15 residues. The V gene's germline CDR1 is SGHKS and CDR2 YYEKEE (reference sequence). CDR3 in DNA: TGTGCCAGCAGCTTCCTCGGCAGGGGGGATGAAAAACTGTTTTTT. This codes for CASSFLGRGDEKLFF.

The genes are TRBV11-2 and TRBJ2-7; 7 bases match TRBD2. Unmatched junction bases numbered 7, after V lost 1 base and J lost 4 bases. The CDR3 loop spans 15 amino acids. Germline V gene lookup returns CDR1 SGHAT and CDR2 FQNNGV. CDR3: CASSLAPGLQYEQYF. CDR3 bases: TGTGCCAGCAGCTTAGCGCCGGGACTACAATACGAGCAGTACTTC.

The chain is built from TRBV19 and TRBJ2-1; TRBD2 agrees at 10 bases. Germline-derived CDR1 and CDR2 are LNHDA and SQIVND (reference sequence). The CDR3 covers 17 residues. V lost 7 bases, J lost 9 bases, and 18 bases stayed unmatched. This chain's CDR3 is CASKTTSGIGIPSEQFF. CDR3 coding DNA: TGTGCCAGTAAAACCACTAGCGGGATTGGGATCCCCAGTGAGCAGTTCTTC. The whole variable domain, remainder taken from reference TRBV19 and TRBJ2-1, is DGGITQSPKYLFRKEGQNVTLSCEQNLNHDAMYWYRQDPGQGLRLIYYSQIVNDFQKGDIAEGYSVSREKKESFPLTVTSAQKNPTAFYLCASKTTSGIGIPSEQFFGPGTRLTVL.

The rearrangement uses TRBV5-1 and TRBJ1-2; possible D gene TRBD1, 5 bases. V lost 3 bases to trimming and J lost 4 bases, with 10 bases between them. This CDR3 has 13 residues. From germline, CDR1 is SGHRS and CDR2 YFSETQ. CDR3 residues: CASSSGGTYGYTF. The CDR3 DNA is TGCGCCAGCAGCTCCGGGGGGACCTATGGCTACACCTTC.

V is TRBV7-3 and J is TRBJ1-4; D perhaps matches TRBD1 (5 bases). The germline V and J ends were trimmed by 5 bases and 6 bases, with 16 bases remaining between them. CDR3 length equals 15 residues. Germline V lookup: CDR1 SGHTA, CDR2 FQGTGA. In DNA, the CDR3 is TGTGCCAGCAGCCCTGAGGAGGGGTATTATGAAAAACTGTTTTTT. Its translation: CASSPEEGYYEKLFF.

This chain links TRBV28 with TRBJ2-7; no reliable D call. Germline CDR1 MDHEN, CDR2 SYDVKM. This CDR3 has 11 amino acids. The ends were cut back, 5 bases at V and 3 bases at J, with 5 bases in the middle. The CDR3 is CASSPLYEQYF. Written as DNA, the CDR3 is TGTGCCAGCAGTCCCCTCTACGAGCAGTACTTC.

This clone was recorded only once. This rearrangement joins TRBV4-1 to TRBJ2-3; D not certain. The CDR3 has 14 amino acids. Germline CDR1 reads MGHRA; CDR2 reads YSYEKL. V lost 0 bases to trimming and J lost 1 base, with 5 bases between them. CDR3 residues: CASSQDPGTDTQYF. Written as DNA, the CDR3 is TGCGCCAGCAGCCAAGATCCAGGCACAGATACGCAGTATTTT.

This clone was seen only a few times. The V call is TRBV4-3, the J call TRBJ1-6, with TRBD1 as a possible D gene (5 bases). The CDR3 length is 12 residues. With 5 bases removed from V and 10 bases from J, the gap between germline ends came to 9 bases. CDR1 is LGHNA and CDR2 is YSLEER in the germline V gene. DNA for the CDR3: TGCGCCAGCAGCTCGGGGGACTCACCCCTCCACTTT. The encoded protein is CASSSGDSPLHF.

The chain combines TRBV19 with TRBJ1-4, with TRBD1 as a possible D gene (5 bases). Trimming removed 9 bases at V and 7 bases at J, with 21 bases between. Germline V gene data show CDR1 as LNHDA and CDR2 as SQIVND (reference sequence). The CDR3 extends over 15 amino acids. The CDR3 DNA reads TGTGCCAGCCTCCCGGGGGAGGCCTCGGGTGAAAAACTGTTTTTT. The encoded protein is CASLPGEASGEKLFF.

This rearrangement joins TRBV12-3 or TRBV12-4 to TRBJ2-5; tentatively, D is TRBD1 (6 bases). V was shortened by 5 bases and J by 4 bases, with 11 bases between the two germline ends. The CDR3 is 13 amino acids. CDR3 loop: CASSRGHRETQYF. The DNA for the CDR3 is TGTGCCAGCAGTAGGGGACATCGAGAGACCCAGTACTTC.

This chain connects TRBV5-1 to TRBJ1-4; 8 bases match TRBD1. The ends lost 6 bases at V and 5 bases at J; junction bases unmatched: 9. The CDR3 has 15 residues. Germline CDR1 is SGHRS and CDR2 is YFSETQ. The CDR3 DNA sequence: TGCGCCAGCACCGAAAGAACAGGGGGGAATGAAAAACTGTTTTTT. As protein: CASTERTGGNEKLFF.

The chain employs TRBV2 and TRBJ2-3, with a tentative D call TRBD2 (6 bases). Germline CDR1 and CDR2: SNHLY and FYNNEI. With 7 bases removed from V and 2 bases from J, the gap between germline ends came to 13 bases. This CDR3 contains 14 residues. The chain's CDR3 is CASIFWGDTDTQYF. CDR3 DNA: TGTGCCAGCATCTTTTGGGGGGACACAGATACGCAGTATTTT.

The chain combines TRBV15 with TRBJ2-7; tentatively, D is TRBD1 (7 bases). In germline, CDR1 is LNHNV, CDR2 YYDKDF (reference sequence). CDR3 length equals 12 residues. Trimming left V 5 bases short and J 4 bases short, with 9 bases between. The CDR3, as DNA: TGTGCCACCAGCCCAGGGGGGTACGAGCAGTACTTC. It is translated as CATSPGGYEQYF.

V usage is TRBV19 and J usage is TRBJ2-3; 8 nucleotides agree with TRBD1. This CDR3 is built from 15 residues. The V gene end was trimmed by 3 bases and the J gene end by 1 base; junction bases not matched to a gene: 3. CDR1 and CDR2 (germline): LNHDA, SQIVND (reference sequence). CDR3 nucleotide sequence: TGTGCCAGTAGTATGGACAGGGCAGGCACAGATACGCAGTATTTT. It specifies CASSMDRAGTDTQYF.

The gene calls are TRBV11-3 and TRBJ1-4; 7 nucleotides agree with TRBD1. The V segment lost 7 bases and the J segment 8 bases; nucleotides outside the gene matches: 13. The CDR3 length is 15 residues. Germline V gene data show CDR1 as SGHNT and CDR2 as YENEEA. In DNA form, the CDR3 reads TGTGCCAGCACCCGTGAGGGGACAGATGGGGAAAAACTGTTTTTT. It is translated as CASTREGTDGEKLFF.

The V call is TRBV5-4, the J call TRBJ2-2; 9 bases are shared with TRBD2. The J segment lost 7 bases and the V segment lost 0 bases, leaving 10 bases of the junction unmatched. CDR3 length: 17 residues. From germline, CDR1 is SGHNT and CDR2 YYREEE (reference sequence). The CDR3 sequence is CASSLGGSGRGGGELFF. The CDR3, as DNA: TGTGCCAGCAGCTTGGGTGGTAGCGGGAGAGGCGGCGGGGAGCTGTTTTTT.

This rearrangement joins TRBV24-1 to TRBJ2-1; 8 nucleotides agree with TRBD2. The CDR3 contains 17 residues. The ends lost 3 bases at V and 9 bases at J; junction bases unmatched: 15. The V gene's germline CDR1 is KGHDR and CDR2 SFDVKD. The CDR3 DNA follows: TGTGCCACCAGTGATCACCCTAGCTCGGGAGGGCCGACTGAGCAGTTCTTC. It is translated as CATSDHPSSGGPTEQFF.

The chain uses TRBV19 and TRBJ1-5; D is undetermined. Deletions cut 1 base from V and 7 bases from J, with 14 bases between. CDR1 and CDR2 (germline): LNHDA, SQIVND (reference sequence). The CDR3 runs 15 residues. CDR3 sequence (DNA): TGTGCCAGTAGTATAGCACCTGAGACGGGGCAGCCCCAGCATTTT. The encoded protein is CASSIAPETGQPQHF.

V usage is TRBV7-3 and J usage is TRBJ2-1, with 12 bases that match TRBD2. V was clipped by 1 base and J by 10 bases; unmatched bases: 11. The CDR3 consists of 17 residues. Germline CDR1 and CDR2: SGHTA and FQGTGA. The chain's CDR3 is CASSLNPLAGGPGEQFF. CDR3 DNA: TGTGCCAGCAGCTTAAACCCCCTAGCGGGGGGGCCGGGGGAGCAGTTCTTC.